In this sample, the clone carrying this T cell receptor beta chain turned up a few times. Its antigen is still unknown. These data belong to a study of beta chain features in type 1 diabetes. Expressed TCRB transcripts were sequenced because the entire RNA isolate underwent reverse transcription. Measured with immunoSEQ multiplex PCR; TCRdb has only the in-frame clones, and not every one. Of under 90,000 clones listed, about 32% were seen once; the top ten hold 0.45%. General study findings and limits: Type 1 diabetes patients showed fewer insertions and more deletions at VDJ junctions.

Germline V gene lookup returns CDR1 SNHLY and CDR2 FYNNEI. There are 13 residues in the CDR3. The V gene lost 8 bases and the J gene lost 6 bases, with 17 bases spanning the gap. The chain carries TRBV2 and TRBJ2-7; a weak D match, TRBD2 (6 bases). The origin of this receptor is a woman between 18 and 29 years old in good health. The specimen sequenced was stem cell memory CD4+ T cells from blood. DNA for the CDR3: TGTGCCAGCTCGGGGGAGAGGGACGGCGAGCAGTACTTC. Translation gives CASSGERDGEQYF.